This T cell receptor beta chain was sequenced during a study of blood T cell repertoires in COVID-19. Study in general: Some COVID-19 samples were acute and others convalescent; all came from the United States, Italy and Spain.

The CDR3 runs to 15 residues. CDR1 SGDLS and CDR2 YYNGEE come from the germline V gene. Trimming took 1 base from V and 1 from J, leaving 9 bases between them. The authors' processing: Scientists estimated how many nucleated cells there were by amplifying reference gene primers. Profiling relied on immunoSEQ multiplex PCR, and the TCRdb table lists in-frame clones only, not all of them. V, J and clone size are taken as reported in that table, and D and trimming were inferred from the DNA itself. The sample has under 300,000 clones, around 80% seen once. The participants were between 18 and 89 years old and came from fewer than 25 US areas. Recovered Cohort 3 donors showed two negative PCRs, clearance, or symptom resolution.

This sequence joins TRBV9 and TRBJ2-1; D might be TRBD2 (5 bases). The clonotype originates from a man aged 40-55 years who had recovered from COVID-19. The source material was PBMCs or T cells enriched from blood (not recorded which). The CDR3 sequence is CASSVTSESYNEQFF. For the CDR3, the DNA is TGTGCCAGCAGCGTAACTAGTGAGTCCTACAATGAGCAGTTCTTC.